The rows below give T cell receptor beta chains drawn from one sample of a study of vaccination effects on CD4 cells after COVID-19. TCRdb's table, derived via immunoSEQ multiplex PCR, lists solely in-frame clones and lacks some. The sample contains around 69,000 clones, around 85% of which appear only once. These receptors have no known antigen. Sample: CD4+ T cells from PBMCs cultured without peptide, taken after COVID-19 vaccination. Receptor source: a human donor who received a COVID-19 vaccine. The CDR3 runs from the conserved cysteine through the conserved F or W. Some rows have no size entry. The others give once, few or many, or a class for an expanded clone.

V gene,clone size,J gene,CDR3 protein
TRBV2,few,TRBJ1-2,CASSGATLNYGYTF
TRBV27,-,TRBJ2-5,CASSRTPGGQETQYF
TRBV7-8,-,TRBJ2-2,CASSLAFPWPRTNTGELFF
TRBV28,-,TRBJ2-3,CASSGQFRTSTDTQYF
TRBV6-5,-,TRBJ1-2,CASSYTGTGGRMNTF
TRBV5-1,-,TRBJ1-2,CASSLRFGAGANYGYTF
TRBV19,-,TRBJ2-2,CASSPQAFYGELFF
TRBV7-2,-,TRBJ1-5,CASSLGQVRNQPQHF
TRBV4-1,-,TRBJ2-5,CASSLAARETQYF
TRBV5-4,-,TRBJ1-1,CASSPDRGGTEAFF
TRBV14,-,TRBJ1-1,CASSLRGGLYNTEAFF
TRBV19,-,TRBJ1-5,CASSTQYLPSSNQPQHF
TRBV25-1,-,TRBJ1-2,CATQSNRYGYTF
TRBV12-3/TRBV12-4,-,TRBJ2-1,CASSLPIGEQFF
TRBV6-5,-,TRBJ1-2,CASSPGGYYGYTF
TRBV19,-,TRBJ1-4,CASSVGQGSEKLFF
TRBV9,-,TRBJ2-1,CASSVASYNEQFF
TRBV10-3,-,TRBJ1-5,CAISGEPEGQPQHF
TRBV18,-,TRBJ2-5,CASSPTGVKETQYF
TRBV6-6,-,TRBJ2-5,CASSRQDRGQETQYF
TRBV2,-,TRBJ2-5,CASSTPSRETQYF
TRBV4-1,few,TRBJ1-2,CASSQDREDGYTF
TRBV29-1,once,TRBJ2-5,CSVGQGQETQYF
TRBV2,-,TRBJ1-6,CASGPQGADGSPLHF
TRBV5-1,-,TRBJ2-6,CASSSGTGPSGANVLTF
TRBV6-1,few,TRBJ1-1,CASSEYEENTEAFF
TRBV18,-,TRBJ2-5,CASSPPRGGEETQYF
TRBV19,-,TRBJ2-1,CASSPGTARLNEQFF
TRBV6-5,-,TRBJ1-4,CARGGTVLNEKLFF
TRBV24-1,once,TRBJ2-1,CATSDKLAEVYNEQFF
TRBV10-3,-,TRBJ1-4,CATARADSHNEKLFF
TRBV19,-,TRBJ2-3,CATTDRGRGDTQYF
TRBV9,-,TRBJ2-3,CASSVDRVGTDTQYF
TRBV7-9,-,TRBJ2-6,CASTRQSGANVLTF
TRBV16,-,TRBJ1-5,CASSQQAGRQPQHF
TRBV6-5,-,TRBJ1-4,CASTDRGYSEKLFF
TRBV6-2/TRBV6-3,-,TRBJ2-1,CASSYPRLSGLAGGYNEQFF
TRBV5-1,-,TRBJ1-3,CASTATAGAGNTIYF
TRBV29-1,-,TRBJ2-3,CSVELQGTDTQYF
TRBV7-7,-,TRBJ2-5,CASSVSSTRGGRETQYF
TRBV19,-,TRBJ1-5,CASSIDGQPSANQPQHF
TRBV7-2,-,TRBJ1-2,CASSSSGTGLYIYGYTF
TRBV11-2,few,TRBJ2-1,CASRITGRGIYNEQFF
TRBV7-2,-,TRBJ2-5,CASSLSGGQETQYF
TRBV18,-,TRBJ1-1,CASSLRGLEAFF
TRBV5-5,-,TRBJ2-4,CASSLAWTGGANIQYF
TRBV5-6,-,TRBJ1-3,CASSLGQYSGNTIYF
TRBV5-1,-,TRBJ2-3,CASSLGSGAGNTQYF
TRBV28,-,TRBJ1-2,CASRPDRRDYGYTF
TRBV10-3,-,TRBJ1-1,CAIRLGQQNTEAFF
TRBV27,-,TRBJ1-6,CASSFLSRSSYNSPLHF
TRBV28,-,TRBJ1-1,CASTRPGLMNTEAFF
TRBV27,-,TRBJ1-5,CASSLFRLQPQHF
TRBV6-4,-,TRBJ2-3,CASSGGRGSSTDTQYF
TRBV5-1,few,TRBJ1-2,CASSLEFGLGYTF
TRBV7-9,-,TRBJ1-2,CASSQGGTSDPYGYTF
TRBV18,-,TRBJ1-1,CASSPYVTSPNTEAFF